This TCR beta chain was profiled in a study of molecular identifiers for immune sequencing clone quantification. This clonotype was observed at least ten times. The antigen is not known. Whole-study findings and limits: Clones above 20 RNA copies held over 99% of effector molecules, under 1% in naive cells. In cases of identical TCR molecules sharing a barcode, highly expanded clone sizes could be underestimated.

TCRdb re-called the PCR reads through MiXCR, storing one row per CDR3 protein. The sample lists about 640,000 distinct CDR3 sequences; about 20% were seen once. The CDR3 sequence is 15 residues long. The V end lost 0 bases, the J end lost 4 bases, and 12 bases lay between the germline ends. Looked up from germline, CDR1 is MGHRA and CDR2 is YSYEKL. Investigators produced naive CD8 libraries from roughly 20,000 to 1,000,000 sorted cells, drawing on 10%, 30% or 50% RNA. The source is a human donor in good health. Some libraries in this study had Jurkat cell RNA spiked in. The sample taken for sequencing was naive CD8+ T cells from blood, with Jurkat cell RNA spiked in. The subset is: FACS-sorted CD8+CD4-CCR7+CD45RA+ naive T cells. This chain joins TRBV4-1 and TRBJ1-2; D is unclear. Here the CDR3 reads CASSQDSGFGYGYTF. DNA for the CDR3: TGCGCCAGCAGCCAAGATTCGGGGTTCGGCTATGGCTACACCTTC.